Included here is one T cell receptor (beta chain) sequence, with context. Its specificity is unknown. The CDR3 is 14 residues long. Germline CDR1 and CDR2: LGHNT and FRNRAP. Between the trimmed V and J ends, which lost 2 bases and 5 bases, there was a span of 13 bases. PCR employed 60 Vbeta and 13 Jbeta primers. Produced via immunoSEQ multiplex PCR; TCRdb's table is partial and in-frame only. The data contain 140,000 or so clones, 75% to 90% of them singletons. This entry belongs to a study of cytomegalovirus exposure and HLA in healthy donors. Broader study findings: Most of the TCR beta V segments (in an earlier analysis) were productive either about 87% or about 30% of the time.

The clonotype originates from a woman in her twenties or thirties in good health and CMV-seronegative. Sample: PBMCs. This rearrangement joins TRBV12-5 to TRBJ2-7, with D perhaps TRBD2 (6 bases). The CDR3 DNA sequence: TGTGCTAGTGGTTTGCCCGGGGGTGTCGACGAGCAGTACTTC. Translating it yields CASGLPGGVDEQYF. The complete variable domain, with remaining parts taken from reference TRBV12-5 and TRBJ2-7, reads DARVTQTPRHKVTEMGQEVTMRCQPILGHNTVFWYRQTMMQGLELLAYFRNRAPLDDSGMPKDRFSAEMPDATLATLKIQPSEPRDSAVYFCASGLPGGVDEQYFGPGTRLTVT.